This T cell receptor (beta chain) was observed in a study of regulatory T cells in long-lasting Graves disease. General study results and limits: Less diverse TCR repertoires were seen in persistent Graves' patients than in newly diagnosed ones.

Time point: persistent/refractory GD, antithyroid drugs over 5 years with positive TRAb. Researchers made the TCR library from RNA that was extracted from PBMCs. Arm-PCR with iRepertoire HTBI primers amplified the CDR3 regions for these TCR beta libraries. Study processing details: The samples included 60 to 65 TRBV and over 13 TRBJ segments. TCRdb reanalysed the multiplex PCR reads using MiXCR and keeps one entry per CDR3 protein. The V and J calls here are based on TCRdb, not the publication. The sample includes under 450,000 distinct CDR3 sequences, 20% to 25% of them seen just once. This CDR3 is built from 14 residues. The V gene's germline CDR1 is DFQATT and CDR2 SNEGSKA (reference sequence). V lost 1 base and J lost 1, with 10 bases in between. This clonotype appeared many times. What it recognizes is unknown.

The rearrangement uses TRBV20-1 and TRBJ1-1; no definite D call. The sequence was obtained from a woman aged 40-49 years with Graves disease. This sample comprised peripheral blood mononuclear cells (PBMCs), obtained when the disease was refractory, from a patient treated with antithyroid drugs. The chain's CDR3 is CSARGSVGNTEAFF. CDR3 nucleotides: TGCAGTGCTAGAGGGTCGGTGGGGAACACTGAAGCTTTCTTT.